This passage covers 17 T cell receptor beta chains from one sample sequenced in a study of cytomegalovirus exposure and HLA in healthy donors. It was with 60 Vbeta and 13 Jbeta primers that the PCR ran. Method: immunoSEQ multiplex PCR; TCRdb's copy keeps in-frame clones and lacks some. The sample carries around 57,000 clones, about 90% recorded once. Sequences were obtained from PBMCs. The origin of the receptors is a man aged 25-45 years in good health and CMV-seropositive.

The rearrangement joins TRBV5-6 to TRBJ1-1; D uncertain. The germline V and J ends were trimmed by 3 bases and 4 bases, with 16 bases remaining between them. This CDR3 has 15 residues. The V gene's germline CDR1 is SGHDT and CDR2 YYEEEE. CDR3 sequence: CASSYRESLGTEAFF. The CDR3 nucleotides are TGTGCCAGCAGCTACCGGGAATCCCTGGGCACTGAAGCTTTCTTT.

The genes are TRBV5-6 and TRBJ1-1, with TRBD1 as a possible D gene (5 bases). Germline V CDR1 and CDR2: SGHDT, YYEEEE. CDR3 length: 13 amino acids. Trimming pared 0 bases from V and 6 bases from J, leaving 9 bases between. The CDR3 is CASSLAGRPEAFF. In nucleotides, the CDR3 is TGTGCCAGCAGCTTGGCAGGGAGGCCTGAAGCTTTCTTT.

The V call is TRBV5-6, the J call TRBJ2-5; 9 bases map to TRBD1. Trimming took 2 bases from V and 5 from J; bases not matched to a gene: 10. The CDR3 loop spans 16 amino acids. Germline V gene sequence: CDR1 SGHDT, CDR2 YYEEEE. The CDR3 DNA sequence: TGTGCCAGCAGCTTAGGGACAGGGTATAATGGGGAGACCCAGTACTTC. Translating it yields CASSLGTGYNGETQYF.

This clone was observed a single time. The chain is built from TRBV4-1 and TRBJ2-7; D is uncertain. Germline assignment: CDR1 MGHRA and CDR2 YSYEKL. V lost 1 base and J lost 3, with 4 bases in between. The CDR3 covers 12 residues. CDR3 amino acids: CASSQAHYEQYF. The CDR3 bases are TGCGCCAGCAGCCAAGCACACTACGAGCAGTACTTC.

J is TRBJ2-7 and V is TRBV4-1; TRBD2 matches at 11 bases. Losses at the gene ends were 4 bases for V and 4 bases for J; bases not matched to a gene: 6. Germline V gives CDR1 MGHRA, CDR2 YSYEKL. The CDR3 extends over 15 amino acids. The CDR3 DNA follows: TGCGCCAGCAGCCGCGGACTAGCGGGTAGGTACGAGCAGTACTTC. This translates into CASSRGLAGRYEQYF.

The chain carries TRBV7-2 and TRBJ2-7; 10 positions agree with TRBD1. Trimming cost V 5 bases and J 5 bases; bases outside gene matches: 9. CDR3 length equals 15 residues. Germline V gene sequence: CDR1 SGHTA, CDR2 FQGNSA. CDR3 residues: CASSMQSGTGDEQYF. CDR3 sequence (DNA): TGTGCCAGCAGCATGCAATCCGGGACAGGGGACGAGCAGTACTTC. Complete variable domain (other parts from reference TRBV7-2 and TRBJ2-7): GAGVSQSPSNKVTEKGKDVELRCDPISGHTALYWYRQSLGQGLEFLIYFQGNSAPDKSGLPSDRFSAERTGGSVSTLTIQRTQQEDSAVYLCASSMQSGTGDEQYFGPGTRLTVT.

V usage is TRBV5-4 and J usage is TRBJ1-3, with D possibly TRBD1 on 6 matching bases. CDR1 and CDR2 from the germline V gene are SGHNT and YYREEE (reference sequence). The CDR3 contains 14 residues. Deletions cut 2 bases from V and 6 bases from J, with 12 bases between. Written as DNA, the CDR3 is TGTGCCAGCAGCTTTAAGGGGGAAGAAAACACCATATATTTT. This sequence encodes CASSFKGEENTIYF.

The chain has TRBV6-1 and TRBJ2-2; no firm D call. V gave up 5 bases and J gave up 1 base, with 8 bases separating them. CDR3 length equals 14 residues. The germline gives CDR1 MNHNS, CDR2 SASEGT. As DNA, the CDR3 is TGTGCCAGCAGTTCATTGAGGAACACCGGGGAGCTGTTTTTT. It is translated as CASSSLRNTGELFF.

This chain links TRBV7-9 with TRBJ1-4; 8 bases line up with TRBD1. Looked up from germline, CDR1 is SEHNR and CDR2 is FQNEAQ (reference sequence). With 6 bases clipped from V and 2 bases from J, the junction kept 2 bases outside the gene matches. The CDR3 length is 14 residues. Written as DNA, the CDR3 is TGTGCCAGCAGTCGGACAGGGACTAATGAAAAACTGTTTTTT. Amino acid sequence: CASSRTGTNEKLFF.

This clone was seen just once. The V and J genes are TRBV28 and TRBJ2-7; unclear D gene. This CDR3 spans 13 amino acids. Deletions cut 1 base from V and 3 bases from J, with 7 bases between. CDR1 is MDHEN and CDR2 is SYDVKM in the germline V gene. The CDR3 DNA sequence: TGTGCCAGCAGTTTATTGTCTAACTACGAGCAGTACTTC. Translation: CASSLLSNYEQYF.

The chain is built from TRBV4-1 and TRBJ2-3; no reliable D call. From germline, CDR1 is MGHRA and CDR2 YSYEKL. This CDR3 comprises 15 residues. With 0 bases removed from V and 6 bases from J, the gap between germline ends came to 13 bases. CDR3 sequence: CASSQDPVASDTQYF. The CDR3 bases are TGCGCCAGCAGCCAAGACCCTGTTGCTAGTGATACGCAGTATTTT.

Only one count was recorded for this clone. The chain has TRBV9 and TRBJ2-1, with a tentative D call TRBD2 (6 bases). The V gene's germline CDR1 is SGDLS and CDR2 YYNGEE. This CDR3 region has 15 residues. V was clipped by 3 bases and J by 3 bases, with 13 bases between them. In DNA, the CDR3 is TGTGCCAGCAGCGGGCTAGCGCCACTCTACAATGAGCAGTTCTTC. It encodes CASSGLAPLYNEQFF. Full variable domain (remainder filled in from reference TRBV9 and TRBJ2-1): DSGVTQTPKHLITATGQRVTLRCSPRSGDLSVYWYQQSLDQGLQFLIQYYNGEERAKGNILERFSAQQFPDLHSELNLSSLELGDSALYFCASSGLAPLYNEQFFGPGTRLTVL.

The V and J genes are TRBV7-2 and TRBJ1-1; D unclear. Trimming cost V 3 bases and J 3 bases, with 8 bases left between them. In germline, CDR1 is SGHTA, CDR2 FQGNSA. CDR3 length: 13 amino acids. The CDR3 reads CASSFGVDTEAFF. The CDR3 DNA sequence: TGTGCCAGCAGCTTCGGTGTAGACACTGAAGCTTTCTTT.

The chain couples TRBV5-6 to TRBJ2-7; a possible D gene is TRBD2 (7 bases). The CDR3 runs to 16 residues. Germline CDR1 is SGHDT and CDR2 is YYEEEE. Between the trimmed V and J ends, which lost 0 bases and 7 bases, there was a span of 20 bases. This chain's CDR3 is CASSLGRGRGGGEQYF. DNA for the CDR3: TGTGCCAGCAGCTTGGGACGGGGTAGAGGGGGAGGGGAGCAGTACTTC.

The chain combines TRBV13 with TRBJ1-5, with a possible D match to TRBD1 (5 bases). The CDR3 extends over 13 amino acids. V was shortened by 6 bases and J by 4 bases, with 10 bases between the two germline ends. In germline, CDR1 is PRHDT, CDR2 FYEKMQ (reference sequence). The CDR3 DNA reads TGTGCCAGCAGTGTGGGGGGGAATCAGCCCCAGCATTTT. Translated: CASSVGGNQPQHF.

This chain links TRBV5-1 with TRBJ1-1; D gene uncertain. This CDR3 is built from 17 residues. CDR1 and CDR2 (germline): SGHRS, YFSETQ. V shed 4 bases and J shed 1 base, with 20 bases lying between them. The CDR3: CASSAKRGMDGNTEAFF. CDR3 DNA sequence: TGCGCCAGCAGCGCGAAGCGGGGTATGGATGGGAACACTGAAGCTTTCTTT. Based on the CDR3 plus reference TRBV5-1 and TRBJ1-1, the full variable domain is KAGVTQTPRYLIKTRGQQVTLSCSPISGHRSVSWYQQTPGQGLQFLFEYFSETQRNKGNFPGRFSGRQFSNSRSEMNVSTLELGDSALYLCASSAKRGMDGNTEAFFGQGTRLTVV.

The chain carries TRBV11-2 and TRBJ2-3; 10 bases align to TRBD2. Trimming at V came to 1 base and at J to 9 bases, leaving 13 bases not matched to a gene. CDR1 SGHAT and CDR2 FQNNGV come from the germline V gene. The CDR3 covers 17 residues. CDR3 region: CASSLVTLAGAGQTQYF. CDR3 nucleotides: TGTGCCAGCAGCTTAGTTACCCTAGCGGGAGCAGGGCAAACGCAGTATTTT.